This T cell receptor beta chain was captured in a study of regulatory dendritic cells for organ transplantation. Study-level information: Monocytes received vitamin D3 on days 0 and 4, IL-10 on day 4. Day 6 dendritic cell cultures were stimulated with LPS. Study-wide results and limits: Considerable individual heterogeneity was seen in alloreactive memory CD8+ T cells. Naive T cells showed high diversity, memory cells less, memory CD8+ least.

The assay was immunoSEQ multiplex PCR, and TCRdb's table has in-frame clones only and misses some. Of 3,500 to 4,500 clones in the sample, 50% to 75% are singletons; the top ten hold more than 15%. The CDR3 has 16 residues. Between the trimmed V and J ends, which lost 6 bases and 3 bases, there was a span of 18 bases. CDR1 and CDR2 (germline): SNHLY, FYNNEI. Sorted T cells were CFSE-labeled and cultured 5 days with allogeneic regulatory or mature dendritic cells at 1:10. As concerns this clone: Its target is not known.

The chain is built from TRBV2 and TRBJ2-1; D might be TRBD2 (6 bases). Material for sequencing was memory CD8+ T cells from blood cultured with regulatory dendritic cells. Documented subset: CD45RO+ memory T cells. The sequence was obtained from a human donor in good health. CDR3 loop: CASRALGGRSYNEQFF. The CDR3, as DNA: TGTGCCAGCAGAGCTTTGGGGGGAAGGAGCTACAATGAGCAGTTCTTC.